Given below is one T cell receptor (beta chain) in context. Germline assignment: CDR1 LGHNA and CDR2 YNFKEQ. Trimming took 0 bases from V and 3 from J, leaving 5 bases between them. The CDR3 has 13 amino acids. TCRdb keeps only in-frame clones here, not all; method: immunoSEQ multiplex PCR. The data show about 73,000 clones, with approximately 80% seen just once and approximately 2.3% held by the top ten. This record comes from a study of glioma-infiltrating T cells after dendritic cell vaccination. The chain joins TRBV4-2 to TRBJ1-1, with D unresolved. Sequenced here: blood, sampled before dendritic cell vaccination. The sequence was obtained from a human donor with glioblastoma. The CDR3 nucleotides read TGTGCCAGCAGCCAAGATTTCTACACTGAAGCTTTCTTT. As protein: CASSQDFYTEAFF.